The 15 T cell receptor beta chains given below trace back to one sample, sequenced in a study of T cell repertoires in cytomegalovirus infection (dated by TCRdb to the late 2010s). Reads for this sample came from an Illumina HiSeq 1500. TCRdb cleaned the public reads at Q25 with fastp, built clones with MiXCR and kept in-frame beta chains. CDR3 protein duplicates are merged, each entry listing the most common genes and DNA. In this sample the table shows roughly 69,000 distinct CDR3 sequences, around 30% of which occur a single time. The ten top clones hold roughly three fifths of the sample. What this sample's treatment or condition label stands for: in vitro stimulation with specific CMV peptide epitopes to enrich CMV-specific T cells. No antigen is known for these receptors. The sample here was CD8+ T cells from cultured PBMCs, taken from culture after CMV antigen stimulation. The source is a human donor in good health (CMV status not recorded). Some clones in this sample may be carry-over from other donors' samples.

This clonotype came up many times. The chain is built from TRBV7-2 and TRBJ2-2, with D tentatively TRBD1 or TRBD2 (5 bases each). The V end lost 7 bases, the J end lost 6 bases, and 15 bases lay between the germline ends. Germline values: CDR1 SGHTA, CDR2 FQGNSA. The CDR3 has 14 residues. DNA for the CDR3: TGTGCCAGCATCCAGCCACGGGGCTCCGGGGAGCTGTTTTTT. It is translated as CASIQPRGSGELFF.

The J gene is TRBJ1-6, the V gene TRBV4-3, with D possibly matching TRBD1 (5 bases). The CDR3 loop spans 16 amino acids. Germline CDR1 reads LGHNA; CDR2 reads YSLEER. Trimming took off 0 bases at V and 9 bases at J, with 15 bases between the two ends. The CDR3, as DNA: TGCGCCAGCAGCCAAGATTTAGGGGCTTCAGGTTCACCCCTCCACTTT. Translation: CASSQDLGASGSPLHF.

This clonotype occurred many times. CDR3 residues: CASSLGSVAATRYLYNEQFF. The DNA for the CDR3 is TGTGCCAGCAGCTTAGGTTCGGTAGCGGCCACCCGCTATCTATACAATGAGCAGTTCTTC. The chain is built from TRBV7-4 and TRBJ2-1, with D possibly matching TRBD2 (6 bases). Between the trimmed V and J ends, which lost 1 base and 4 bases, there was a span of 26 bases. The CDR3 contains 20 residues. CDR1 is SGHVT and CDR2 is SQSDAQ in the germline V gene.

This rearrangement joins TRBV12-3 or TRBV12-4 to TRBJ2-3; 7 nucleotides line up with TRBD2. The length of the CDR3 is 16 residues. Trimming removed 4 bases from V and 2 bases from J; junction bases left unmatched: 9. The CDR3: CASSSRTSSSTDTQYF. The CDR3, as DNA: TGTGCCAGCAGTTCGCGGACTAGTAGTTCCACAGATACGCAGTATTTT.

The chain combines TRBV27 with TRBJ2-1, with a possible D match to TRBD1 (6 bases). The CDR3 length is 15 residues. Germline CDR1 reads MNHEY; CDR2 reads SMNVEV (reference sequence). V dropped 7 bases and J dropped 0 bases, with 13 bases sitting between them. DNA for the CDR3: TGTGCCAGCACTGGGAGACAGGTCTCCTACAATGAGCAGTTCTTC. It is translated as CASTGRQVSYNEQFF.

The CDR3 protein is CASSLSDGLVETQYF. CDR3 sequence (DNA): TGTGCCAGCAGTCTGTCGGACGGTCTGGTGGAGACCCAGTACTTC. The J gene is TRBJ2-5, the V gene TRBV12-3 or TRBV12-4; D gene unclear. V was pared by 5 bases and J by 5 bases, with 18 bases between. CDR3 length equals 15 residues.

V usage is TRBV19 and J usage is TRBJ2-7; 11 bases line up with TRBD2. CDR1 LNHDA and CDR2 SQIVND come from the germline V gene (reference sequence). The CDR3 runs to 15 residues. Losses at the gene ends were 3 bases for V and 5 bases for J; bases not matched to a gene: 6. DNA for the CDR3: TGTGCCAGTAGTATCACTAGCGGGAGCCTGGACGAGCAGTACTTC. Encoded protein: CASSITSGSLDEQYF.

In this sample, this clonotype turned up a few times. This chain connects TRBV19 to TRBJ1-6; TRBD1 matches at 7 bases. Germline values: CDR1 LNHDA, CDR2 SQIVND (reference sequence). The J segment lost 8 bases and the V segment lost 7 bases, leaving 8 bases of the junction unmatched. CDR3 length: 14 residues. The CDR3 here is CASTPGTVDSPLHF. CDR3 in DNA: TGTGCCAGTACGCCCGGGACAGTGGATTCACCCCTCCACTTT.

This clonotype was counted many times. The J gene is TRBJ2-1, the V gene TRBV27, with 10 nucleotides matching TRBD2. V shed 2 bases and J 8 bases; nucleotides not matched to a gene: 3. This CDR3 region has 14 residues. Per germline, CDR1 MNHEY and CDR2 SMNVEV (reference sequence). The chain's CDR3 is CASSLSGRAYEQFF. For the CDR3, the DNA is TGTGCCAGCAGTTTAAGCGGGAGGGCATATGAGCAGTTCTTC.

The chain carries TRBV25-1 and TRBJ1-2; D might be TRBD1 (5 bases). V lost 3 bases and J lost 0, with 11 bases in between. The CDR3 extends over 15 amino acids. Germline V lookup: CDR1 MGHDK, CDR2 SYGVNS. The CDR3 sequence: CASSEQGRANYGYTF. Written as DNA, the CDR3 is TGTGCCAGCAGTGAGCAGGGTAGAGCTAACTATGGCTACACCTTC.

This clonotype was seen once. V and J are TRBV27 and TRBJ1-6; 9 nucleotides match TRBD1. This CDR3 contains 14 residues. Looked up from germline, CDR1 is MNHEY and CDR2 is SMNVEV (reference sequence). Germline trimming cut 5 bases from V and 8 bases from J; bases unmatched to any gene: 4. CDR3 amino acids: CASSTGQGYSPLHF. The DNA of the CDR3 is TGTGCCAGCAGTACGGGACAGGGATATTCACCCCTCCACTTT.

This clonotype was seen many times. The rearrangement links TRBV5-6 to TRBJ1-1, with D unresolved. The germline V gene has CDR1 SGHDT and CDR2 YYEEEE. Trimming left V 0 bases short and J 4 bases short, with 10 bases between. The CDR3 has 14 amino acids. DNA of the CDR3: TGTGCCAGCAGCTTGGGGCCCGACGGCACTGAAGCTTTCTTT. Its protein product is CASSLGPDGTEAFF.

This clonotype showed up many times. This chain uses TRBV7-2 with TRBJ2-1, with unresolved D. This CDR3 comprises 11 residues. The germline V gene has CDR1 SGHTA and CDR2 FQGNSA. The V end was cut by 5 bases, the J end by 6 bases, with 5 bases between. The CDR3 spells CASSRPNEQFF. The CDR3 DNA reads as TGTGCCAGCAGCAGGCCCAATGAGCAGTTCTTC.

The CDR3 sequence is CASSTRAFTDTQYF. CDR3 coding DNA: TGTGCCAGCAGTACACGCGCCTTCACAGATACGCAGTATTTT. The chain is built from TRBV6-1 and TRBJ2-3; D unresolved. Trimming took 5 bases from V and 2 from J, leaving 11 bases between them. The length of the CDR3 is 14 residues. Germline CDR1 MNHNS, CDR2 SASEGT.

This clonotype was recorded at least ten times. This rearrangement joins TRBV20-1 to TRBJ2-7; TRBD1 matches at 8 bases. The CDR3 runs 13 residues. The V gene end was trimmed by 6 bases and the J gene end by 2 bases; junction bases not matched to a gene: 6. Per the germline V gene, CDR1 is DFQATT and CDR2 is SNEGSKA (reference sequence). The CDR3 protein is CSAPGTGPYEQYF. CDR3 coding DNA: TGCAGTGCCCCGGGGACAGGCCCCTACGAGCAGTACTTC.